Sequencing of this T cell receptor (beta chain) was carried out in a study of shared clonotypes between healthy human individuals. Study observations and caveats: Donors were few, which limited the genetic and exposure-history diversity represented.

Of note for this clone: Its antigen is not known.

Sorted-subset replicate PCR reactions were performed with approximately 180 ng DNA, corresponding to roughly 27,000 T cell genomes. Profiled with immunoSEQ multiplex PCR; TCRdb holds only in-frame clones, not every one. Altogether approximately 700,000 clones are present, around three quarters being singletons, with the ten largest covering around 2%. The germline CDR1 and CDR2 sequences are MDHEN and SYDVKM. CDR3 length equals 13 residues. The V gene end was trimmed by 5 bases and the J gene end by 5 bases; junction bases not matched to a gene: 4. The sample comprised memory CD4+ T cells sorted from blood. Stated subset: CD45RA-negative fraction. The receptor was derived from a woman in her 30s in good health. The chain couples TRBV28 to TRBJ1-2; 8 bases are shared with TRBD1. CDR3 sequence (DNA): TGTGCCAGCAGTCAAGACAGGGGATATGGCTACACCTTC. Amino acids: CASSQDRGYGYTF.